In its sample, the clone carrying this T cell receptor (beta chain) was seen many times. What it binds is unknown. CDR1 and CDR2 from the germline V gene are DFQATT and SNEGSKA (reference sequence). The CDR3 runs to 12 residues. V gave up 0 bases and J gave up 6 bases, with 9 bases separating them. As for time point: persistent/refractory GD, antithyroid drugs over 5 years with positive TRAb. Generation of the TCR library employed RNA extracted from PBMCs. As collected, the peripheral blood samples measured 7.5 to 10 milliliters each and went into EDTA tubes. Investigators prepared the TCR beta libraries by applying iRepertoire HTBI primers and Arm-PCR of CDR3 regions. TCRdb reanalysed the multiplex PCR reads using MiXCR and keeps one entry per CDR3 protein. The sample gives 400,000 to 600,000 distinct CDR3 sequences, 20% to 25% of which show up once; around 7% is in the top ten. The data were obtained in a study of regulatory T cells in long-lasting Graves disease. The wider study: The definition of persistent Graves' disease was over 5 years of antithyroid drugs with positive TSH receptor antibodies. General study points: The study found TRBV28, TRBJ1-2 and TRBJ2-5 favored in persistent disease.

The source is a female donor with Graves disease. Here the sequenced sample was peripheral blood mononuclear cells (PBMCs), taken when the disease was refractory, from a patient treated with antithyroid drugs. The chain combines TRBV20-1 with TRBJ2-7, with D unresolved. The CDR3: CSARETRLEQYF. In DNA, the CDR3 is TGCAGTGCTAGAGAGACTCGGCTCGAGCAGTACTTC.